One and the same sample provided the 29 T cell receptor beta chains below, sequenced in a study of shared clonotypes between healthy human individuals. The assay was immunoSEQ multiplex PCR, and TCRdb's table has in-frame clones only and misses some. The table records about 2.2 million clones, 93% of them present only once. The naive CD8 fraction comprised CD45RO-negative cells positively selected for CCR7 and excluded terminally differentiated effector memory CD45RA+ cells. Sequenced material: naive CD8+ T cells from PBMCs. The receptors originated from a young man in good health. Some clones in this sample may be carry-over from other donors' samples.

The V gene is TRBV2, the J gene TRBJ2-7; weak D call: TRBD2 (6 bases). This CDR3 region has 15 residues. The germline V gene has CDR1 SNHLY and CDR2 FYNNEI. With 5 bases removed from V and 1 base from J, the gap between germline ends came to 15 bases. The CDR3 coding sequence is TGTGCCAGCAGTTTGGCGGCAGGGAGGTCCTACGAGCAGTACTTC. Protein: CASSLAAGRSYEQYF.

The chain recombines TRBV10-3 with TRBJ2-7; D could derive from TRBD1 or TRBD2 (5 bases each). Trimming took 5 bases from V and 3 from J, leaving 17 bases between them. Germline V lookup: CDR1 ENHRY, CDR2 SYGVKD. The CDR3 spans 15 residues. The CDR3, as DNA: TGTGCCATCAGTTCCGAAACCGGGACGGTCTACGAGCAGTACTTC. Encoded protein: CAISSETGTVYEQYF.

This chain uses TRBV21-1 with TRBJ1-5. TRBV21-1 is a known pseudogene. There are 18 residues in the CDR3. CDR3 amino acids: CASSKEVRGGFVNQPQHF. The CDR3 coding sequence is TGTGCCAGCAGCAAAGAGGTCAGGGGAGGATTTGTCAATCAGCCCCAGCATTTT.

The V call is TRBV29-1, the J call TRBJ1-2; D is ambiguous. CDR1 is SQVTM, CDR2 ANQGSEA, per germline. The CDR3 consists of 13 residues. V lost 3 bases, J lost 2 bases, and 10 bases lay in between. This CDR3 is CSVDRQHNYGYTF. The CDR3 bases are TGCAGCGTTGATAGGCAGCACAACTATGGCTACACCTTC.

This clone was counted only a few times. Other DNA sequences in the sample encode the same CDR3. The chain combines TRBV7-6 with TRBJ1-1; 7 bases align to TRBD1. The CDR3 length is 14 residues. CDR1 SGHVS and CDR2 FNYEAQ come from the germline V gene. V trimming: 1 base; J trimming: 1 base; junction bases outside the gene matches: 0. CDR3 protein: CASSLGQGNTEAFF. As DNA, the CDR3 is TGTGCCAGCAGCTTAGGACAGGGGAACACTGAAGCTTTCTTT.

This chain links TRBV6-5 with TRBJ1-1; D not resolved. Trimming shortened V by 3 bases and J by 4 bases, and 9 bases separated the two germline ends. CDR3 length: 13 residues. From germline, CDR1 is MNHEY and CDR2 SVGAGI. CDR3 in amino acids: CASSYKARTEAFF. The CDR3 region has the DNA TGTGCCAGCAGTTATAAGGCCCGCACTGAAGCTTTCTTT.

The chain uses TRBV19 and TRBJ1-5, with D tentatively TRBD1 (6 bases). The V end lost 7 bases, the J end lost 3 bases, and 16 bases lay between the germline ends. Germline assignment: CDR1 LNHDA and CDR2 SQIVND (reference sequence). The CDR3 spans 15 residues. The CDR3: CASTFRGGSNQPQHF. The CDR3 coding sequence is TGTGCCAGTACCTTTCGGGGGGGCTCCAATCAGCCCCAGCATTTT.

The CDR3 nucleotides read TGTGCCAGCAGAACCGGACTAGCGGAGGCCTACGAGCAGTACTTC. Protein sequence: CASRTGLAEAYEQYF. The chain links TRBV28 to TRBJ2-7; 10 bases fit TRBD2. CDR3 length: 15 amino acids. V lost 6 bases and J lost 2; bases outside the gene matches: 7. Looked up from germline, CDR1 is MDHEN and CDR2 is SYDVKM.

Details on this clone: The sample has other DNA sequences that encode this CDR3 too. CDR3: CASSQGRFSYNEQFF. CDR3 bases: TGCGCCAGCAGCCAGGGGCGCTTCTCCTACAATGAGCAGTTCTTC. V is TRBV4-1 and J is TRBJ2-1; D is possibly TRBD1 (5 bases). Germline V gives CDR1 MGHRA, CDR2 YSYEKL. This CDR3 has 15 amino acids. V shed 3 bases and J shed 0 bases, with 9 bases lying between them.

This chain connects TRBV27 to TRBJ1-1; D gene uncertain. V lost 5 bases, J lost 0 bases, and 16 bases lay in between. The germline V gene encodes CDR1 MNHEY and CDR2 SMNVEV (reference sequence). This CDR3 region has 16 residues. CDR3 bases: TGTGCCAGCAGTCCCTATGGCAGTTACTTGAACACTGAAGCTTTCTTT. It encodes CASSPYGSYLNTEAFF.

V usage is TRBV7-9 and J usage is TRBJ2-5, with D possibly being TRBD1 or TRBD2 (7 bases each). V lost 7 bases, J lost 4 bases, and 19 bases lay in between. In germline, CDR1 is SEHNR, CDR2 FQNEAQ (reference sequence). The CDR3 extends over 15 amino acids. CDR3 loop: CASTEQGIAGETQYF. In DNA form, the CDR3 reads TGTGCCAGCACCGAACAGGGGATAGCGGGAGAGACCCAGTACTTC.

To note about this clone: The sample carries other DNA sequences with the same CDR3. The gene calls are TRBV7-9 and TRBJ2-7; the D is unclear. The V and J ends lost 0 bases and 4 bases respectively, with 4 bases between them. Germline V gene data show CDR1 as SEHNR and CDR2 as FQNEAQ (reference sequence). The CDR3 length is 12 residues. The CDR3: CASSLAVYEQYF. The CDR3, as DNA: TGTGCCAGCAGCTTAGCAGTATACGAGCAGTACTTC.

The chain is built from TRBV9 and TRBJ2-2, with 9 bases aligning to TRBD2. The CDR3 is 17 amino acids. Losses at the gene ends were 0 bases for V and 6 bases for J; bases not matched to a gene: 9. Germline CDR1 is SGDLS and CDR2 is YYNGEE. The CDR3 protein is CASSVGSSGIASGELFF. As DNA, the CDR3 is TGTGCCAGCAGCGTAGGGTCTAGCGGGATTGCATCCGGGGAGCTGTTTTTT.

The chain is built from TRBV30 and TRBJ2-1; possibly TRBD2 for D (6 bases). Looked up from germline, CDR1 is GTSNPN and CDR2 is SVGIG (reference sequence). The V and J ends lost 3 bases and 8 bases respectively, with 8 bases between them. CDR3 size: 11 residues. As DNA, the CDR3 is TGTGCCTGGAGCTGGGGGGATGAGCAGTTCTTC. It translates to CAWSWGDEQFF.

A note on this clone: Other DNA sequences in this specimen translate into the identical CDR3. This chain joins TRBV27 and TRBJ2-1; D is unclear. The CDR3 has 13 amino acids. V dropped 3 bases and J dropped 4 bases, with 7 bases sitting between them. Per the germline V gene, CDR1 is MNHEY and CDR2 is SMNVEV (reference sequence). The CDR3 loop reads CASSFGPYNEQFF. The DNA of the CDR3 is TGTGCCAGCAGTTTCGGGCCGTACAATGAGCAGTTCTTC.

The chain links TRBV27 to TRBJ1-5; 10 bases line up with TRBD1. J was trimmed by 0 bases and V by 6 bases; bases with no gene match: 5. CDR3 length: 16 residues. CDR1 and CDR2 (germline): MNHEY, SMNVEV (reference sequence). CDR3 in amino acids: CASRQGTGDSNQPQHF. CDR3 nucleotide sequence: TGTGCCAGCAGACAAGGGACAGGGGATAGCAATCAGCCCCAGCATTTT.

J is TRBJ1-4 and V is TRBV19, with D maybe TRBD1 (6 bases). Between the trimmed V and J ends, which lost 9 bases and 7 bases, there was a span of 21 bases. This CDR3 spans 15 amino acids. The germline V gene has CDR1 LNHDA and CDR2 SQIVND (reference sequence). This CDR3 is CASRPYREATEKLFF. Written as DNA, the CDR3 is TGTGCCAGCCGCCCCTACAGGGAGGCGACTGAAAAACTGTTTTTT.

The rearrangement joins TRBV18 to TRBJ1-2, with TRBD1 matching 7 bases. The germline CDR1 and CDR2 sequences are KGHSH and LQKENI. The length of the CDR3 is 17 residues. V was pared by 1 base and J by 0 bases, with 8 bases of the junction left unmatched. The CDR3 nucleotides read TGTGCCAGCTCACCACTTAGGGACAGACTAGCTAACTATGGCTACACCTTC. The encoded protein is CASSPLRDRLANYGYTF.

The V and J genes are TRBV28 and TRBJ2-1; 7 bases agree with TRBD2. The ends lost 3 bases at V and 6 bases at J; junction bases unmatched: 8. The length of the CDR3 is 15 residues. Germline CDR1 and CDR2: MDHEN and SYDVKM. The CDR3 DNA is TGTGCCAGCAGTTTGTGGCGGGAGAGCCTCAATGAGCAGTTCTTC. The encoded protein is CASSLWRESLNEQFF.

The V and J genes are TRBV7-8 and TRBJ2-7; perhaps TRBD1 as D (5 bases). Trimming took 0 bases from V and 5 from J, leaving 8 bases between them. The V gene's germline CDR1 is SGHVS and CDR2 FQNEAQ. The CDR3 has 13 amino acids. The CDR3 sequence is CASSLANRHEQYF. DNA of the CDR3: TGTGCCAGCAGCTTAGCAAACAGGCACGAGCAGTACTTC.

This chain links TRBV29-1 with TRBJ1-2; no reliable D call. V dropped 0 bases and J dropped 7 bases, with 9 bases sitting between them. The CDR3 length is 12 residues. The germline V gene encodes CDR1 SQVTM and CDR2 ANQGSEA. CDR3 nucleotide sequence: TGCAGCGTTGAAGAACAGCTTCCTGGCTACACCTTC. Its protein product is CSVEEQLPGYTF. Filled out from reference TRBV29-1 and TRBJ1-2, the complete variable domain reads SAVISQKPSRDICQRGTSLTIQCQVDSQVTMMFWYRQQPGQSLTLIATANQGSEATYESGFVIDKFPISRPNLTFSTLTVSNMSPEDSSIYLCSVEEQLPGYTFGSGTRLTVV.

The chain has TRBV5-4 and TRBJ2-7, with D unclear. Germline CDR1 is SGHNT and CDR2 is YYREEE (reference sequence). The CDR3 is 14 amino acids. Trimming left V 4 bases short and J 2 bases short, with 13 bases between. As DNA, the CDR3 is TGTGCCAGCAGCGACCGCGACGGTGCCTACGAGCAGTACTTC. It specifies CASSDRDGAYEQYF.

The J gene is TRBJ2-1, the V gene TRBV28; 11 bases line up with TRBD2. This CDR3 is built from 18 residues. Losses at the gene ends were 3 bases for V and 3 bases for J; bases not matched to a gene: 10. Germline loops: CDR1 MDHEN, CDR2 SYDVKM. CDR3 bases: TGTGCCAGCAGTTTTTTCCTCGAGCTAGCGGGGGGCTACAATGAGCAGTTCTTC. Protein: CASSFFLELAGGYNEQFF.

The rearrangement links TRBV28 to TRBJ2-5; D is tentatively TRBD1 or TRBD2 (5 bases each). This CDR3 spans 14 amino acids. Germline V gene lookup returns CDR1 MDHEN and CDR2 SYDVKM. V was clipped by 3 bases and J by 8 bases, with 16 bases between them. The CDR3 DNA follows: TGTGCCAGCAGTTTGGGGACCGGAAAAGGAACCCAGTACTTC. Its protein is CASSLGTGKGTQYF.

The chain combines TRBV30 with TRBJ1-2, with 7 bases that match TRBD1. This CDR3 is built from 17 residues. Germline V CDR1 and CDR2: GTSNPN, SVGIG (reference sequence). The V and J ends lost 1 base and 3 bases, in that order; junction bases with no gene match: 14. In DNA, the CDR3 is TGTGCCTGGAGTGGATGGGAGACAGGGAACAATTACTATGGCTACACCTTC. Translation: CAWSGWETGNNYYGYTF.

The CDR3 reads CASRHRDTRNQPQHF. The CDR3 DNA follows: TGTGCCAGCAGGCATCGGGACACTCGCAATCAGCCCCAGCATTTT. The chain links TRBV28 to TRBJ1-5; a weak D match, TRBD1 (6 bases). The CDR3 runs 15 residues. V dropped 6 bases and J dropped 2 bases, with 14 bases sitting between them. The germline CDR1 and CDR2 sequences are MDHEN and SYDVKM. Drawing the rest from reference TRBV28 and TRBJ1-5, the complete variable domain is DVKVTQSSRYLVKRTGEKVFLECVQDMDHENMFWYRQDPGLGLRLIYFSYDVKMKEKGDIPEGYSVSREKKERFSLILESASTNQTSMYLCASRHRDTRNQPQHFGDGTRLSIL.

This chain joins TRBV6-1 and TRBJ1-1; no reliable D call. The CDR3 has 13 amino acids. Germline V CDR1 and CDR2: MNHNS, SASEGT. Trimming left V 6 bases short and J 2 bases short, with 10 bases between. For the CDR3, the DNA is TGTGCCAGCAGCCCCTGGGGAAACACTGAAGCTTTCTTT. This codes for CASSPWGNTEAFF.

This chain connects TRBV9 to TRBJ1-2, with a possible D match to TRBD1 (5 bases). The V and J ends lost 3 bases and 4 bases respectively, with 16 bases between them. The CDR3 covers 15 residues. Germline CDR1 is SGDLS and CDR2 is YYNGEE. DNA of the CDR3: TGTGCCAGCAGCGCACAGACAGAGGGGCTCTATGGCTACACCTTC. Protein: CASSAQTEGLYGYTF.

The rearrangement links TRBV2 to TRBJ1-1, with 9 bases that match TRBD1. CDR1 and CDR2 (germline): SNHLY, FYNNEI. The length of the CDR3 is 13 residues. V lost 7 bases to trimming and J lost 6 bases; unmatched junction nucleotides: 6. The CDR3 coding sequence is TGTGCCAGCAAACAGGGGGCTTACGCTGAAGCTTTCTTT. Translated, it gives CASKQGAYAEAFF.